A single sample is the source of the 14 T cell receptor beta chains below, sequenced in a study of CD8+ T cells in alopecia areata. Stated treatment: oral pan-JAK inhibitor, 5-10 mg twice daily. It was cDNA, reverse transcribed from extracted RNA, that served as the sequencing template. Using immunoSEQ multiplex PCR, the repertoire was profiled, and TCRdb retains in-frame clones only, with some absent. The table includes some 150,000 clones, 58% detected once. The sequencing used CD4+ T cells sorted from blood, collected at approximately week 60, from a patient treated with tofacitinib. All receptors derive from a human donor with alopecia areata.

V usage is TRBV29-1 and J usage is TRBJ2-5, with a possible D match to TRBD1 (5 bases). V shed 4 bases and J shed 5 bases, with 17 bases lying between them. CDR1 and CDR2 (germline): SQVTM, ANQGSEA. The CDR3 has 14 residues. The CDR3 sequence: CSVAGRVFGETQYF. The CDR3 bases are TGCAGCGTTGCGGGCAGGGTTTTTGGGGAGACCCAGTACTTC.

The table lists this clone with a few counts. The gene calls are TRBV6-5 and TRBJ2-1; 10 bases are a match to TRBD1. The V gene's germline CDR1 is MNHEY and CDR2 SVGAGI. The CDR3 length is 15 residues. Germline trimming cut 4 bases from V and 8 bases from J; bases unmatched to any gene: 8. CDR3 amino acids: CASSSPGQGPHEQFF. CDR3 in DNA: TGTGCCAGCAGTTCCCCGGGACAGGGGCCCCATGAGCAGTTCTTC.

Comment on this clone: At one of its ends the junction is not consistent with the germline gene, which may arise from a read error. The chain employs TRBV4-1 and TRBJ1-5, with TRBD1 as a possible D gene (5 bases). CDR3 size: 15 residues. Germline CDR1 reads MGHRA; CDR2 reads YSYEKL. In nucleotides, the CDR3 is TGCGCCAGCAGCAAAGAGGGGCAGATAGATCAGCCCCAGCATTTT. Its translation is CASSKEGQIDQPQHF.

The chain recombines TRBV5-6 with TRBJ2-6; D gene ambiguous. There are 13 residues in the CDR3. V dropped 0 bases and J dropped 11 bases, with 9 bases sitting between them. Germline V CDR1 and CDR2: SGHDT, YYEEEE. Here the CDR3 DNA reads TGTGCCAGCAGCTTGGGGCTAGGAGACGTCCTGACTTTC. Residues: CASSLGLGDVLTF.

J is TRBJ2-6 and V is TRBV29-1, with D perhaps matching TRBD1 or TRBD2 (6 bases each). CDR3 length: 15 residues. The germline CDR1 and CDR2 sequences are SQVTM and ANQGSEA. Trimming pared 4 bases from V and 4 bases from J, leaving 14 bases between. The CDR3 nucleotides read TGCAGCGTTGTACAATGGGGGGCCGGGGCCAACGTCCTGACTTTC. Translation: CSVVQWGAGANVLTF.

The chain uses TRBV5-1 and TRBJ2-5; TRBD2 agrees at 13 bases. Germline V gene data show CDR1 as SGHRS and CDR2 as YFSETQ. The CDR3 runs 16 residues. Unmatched junction bases numbered 0, after V lost 0 bases and J lost 1 base. CDR3 nucleotide sequence: TGCGCCAGCAGCTTGGGACTAGCGGGGGGCCAAGAGACCCAGTACTTC. Its protein product is CASSLGLAGGQETQYF.

The chain uses TRBV25-1 and TRBJ1-5; D is uncertain. Germline loops: CDR1 MGHDK, CDR2 SYGVNS. Trimming stripped 3 bases from V and 1 base from J, with 7 bases between. CDR3 length: 14 amino acids. CDR3 coding DNA: TGTGCCAGCAGTGAGTCCGGAAGCAATCAGCCCCAGCATTTT. It yields the protein CASSESGSNQPQHF.

This chain links TRBV4-1 with TRBJ2-3; D unresolved. With 1 base removed from V and 1 base from J, the gap between germline ends came to 9 bases. This CDR3 spans 15 amino acids. Germline V gene sequence: CDR1 MGHRA, CDR2 YSYEKL. The chain's CDR3 is CASSQGPLGTDTQYF. CDR3 DNA sequence: TGCGCCAGCAGCCAAGGCCCCCTGGGCACAGATACGCAGTATTTT.

V gene TRBV10-3 combines with J gene TRBJ1-1; D remains ambiguous. The CDR3 totals 13 residues. Between the trimmed V and J ends, which lost 4 bases and 3 bases, there was a span of 9 bases. Germline lookup yields CDR1 ENHRY and CDR2 SYGVKD. This chain's CDR3 is CAISVREDTEAFF. The CDR3 bases are TGTGCCATCAGTGTTAGGGAGGACACTGAAGCTTTCTTT.

The chain has TRBV30 and TRBJ2-7; D is uncertain. The germline CDR1 and CDR2 sequences are GTSNPN and SVGIG (reference sequence). This CDR3 is 11 amino acids long. Trimming left V 0 bases short and J 7 bases short, with 7 bases between. The CDR3 DNA reads as TGTGCCTGGAGTGTCATTAAGGAGCAGTACTTC. It encodes CAWSVIKEQYF.

The sample holds a few counts of this clone. The chain uses TRBV6-5 and TRBJ1-6, with D possibly TRBD1 on 5 matching bases. Per the germline V gene, CDR1 is MNHEY and CDR2 is SVGAGI. V dropped 8 bases and J dropped 7 bases, with 15 bases sitting between them. CDR3 length: 14 amino acids. In nucleotides, the CDR3 is TGTGCCAGCCGGGAGGGGCCAAACAATTCACCCCTCCACTTT. As protein: CASREGPNNSPLHF.

The V gene is TRBV5-1, the J gene TRBJ2-1; 8 bases are shared with TRBD1. J was trimmed by 10 bases and V by 1 base; bases with no gene match: 4. The CDR3 totals 13 residues. The germline V gene has CDR1 SGHRS and CDR2 YFSETQ. The CDR3 loop is CASSLPGGVEQFF. The CDR3 region has the DNA TGCGCCAGCAGCTTGCCAGGGGGCGTAGAGCAGTTCTTC. The variable domain in full, with the rest retrieved from reference TRBV5-1 and TRBJ2-1, is KAGVTQTPRYLIKTRGQQVTLSCSPISGHRSVSWYQQTPGQGLQFLFEYFSETQRNKGNFPGRFSGRQFSNSRSEMNVSTLELGDSALYLCASSLPGGVEQFFGPGTRLTVL.

Worth noting for this clone: This same CDR3 is encoded by further DNA sequences in the sample. The chain recombines TRBV29-1 with TRBJ1-2; possible D gene TRBD1, 5 bases. Per germline, CDR1 SQVTM and CDR2 ANQGSEA. CDR3 size: 12 residues. V lost 4 bases, J lost 1 base, and 7 bases lay in between. The CDR3 DNA sequence: TGCAGCGTTGTTCAGGGTAACTATGGCTACACCTTC. Encoded protein: CSVVQGNYGYTF.

This clone was picked up a small number of times. The chain couples TRBV2 to TRBJ1-5; tentative D call: TRBD1 (6 bases). Germline CDR1 is SNHLY and CDR2 is FYNNEI. This CDR3 is 13 amino acids long. Trimming took off 3 bases at V and 6 bases at J, with 9 bases between the two ends. In DNA form, the CDR3 reads TGTGCCAGCAGTGAGTGGGGGCGTCAGCCCCAGCATTTT. This translates into CASSEWGRQPQHF.